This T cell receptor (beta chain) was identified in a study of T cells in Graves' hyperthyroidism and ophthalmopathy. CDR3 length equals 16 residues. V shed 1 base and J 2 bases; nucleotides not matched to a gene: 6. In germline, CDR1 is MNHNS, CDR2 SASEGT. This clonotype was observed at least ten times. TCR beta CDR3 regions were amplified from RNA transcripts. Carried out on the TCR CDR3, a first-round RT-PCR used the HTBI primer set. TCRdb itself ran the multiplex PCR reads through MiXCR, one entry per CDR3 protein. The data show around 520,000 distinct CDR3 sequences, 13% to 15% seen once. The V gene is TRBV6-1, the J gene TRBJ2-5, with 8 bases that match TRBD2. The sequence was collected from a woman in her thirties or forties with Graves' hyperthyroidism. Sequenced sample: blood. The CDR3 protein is CASSEELAGYQETQYF. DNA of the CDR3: TGTGCCAGCAGTGAAGAGTTAGCGGGGTATCAAGAGACCCAGTACTTC.